Below are 27 T cell receptor beta chains sequenced from a single sample in a study of shared clonotypes between healthy human individuals (dated by TCRdb to 2020 to 2022). Receptor amplification or capture employed the immunoSEQ multiplex PCR assay. TCRdb mirrors the immuneACCESS table, restricted to in-frame sequences. Some clones are absent from its copies; in checked studies, under half trace to an unresolved V gene, and the reason for the others is unknown. In this sample the table shows around 1.1 million clones, 70% to 80% of which occur a single time. Over 0.8% of the sample goes to the ten largest clones. The sample consisted of memory CD4+ T cells from PBMCs. In the paper's terms, the cell subset or site label means: CD45RA-negative fraction. Receptors were obtained from a man younger than 35 in good health. Some clones in this sample may be carry-over from other donors' samples.

V gene TRBV4-1 combines with J gene TRBJ2-4, with a possible D match to TRBD2 (5 bases). This CDR3 contains 19 residues. The germline gives CDR1 MGHRA, CDR2 YSYEKL. Between the trimmed V and J ends, which lost 0 bases and 0 bases, there was a span of 18 bases. The CDR3 here is CASSQDSAAGLIAKNIQYF. The CDR3 DNA sequence: TGCGCCAGCAGCCAAGATAGCGCGGCAGGCCTTATAGCCAAAAACATTCAGTACTTC.

The chain uses TRBV28 and TRBJ2-7; 10 bases are a match to TRBD2. The junction had 2 bases not matched to a gene; V was cut back by 5 bases and J by 1 base. The germline V gene has CDR1 MDHEN and CDR2 SYDVKM. This CDR3 comprises 14 residues. CDR3 amino acids: CASSHSGRSYEQYF. CDR3 coding DNA: TGTGCCAGCAGTCATAGCGGGAGGTCCTACGAGCAGTACTTC.

Regarding this clone: This same CDR3 is encoded by further DNA sequences in the sample. V and J are TRBV7-2 and TRBJ2-3; D is unclear. Germline-derived CDR1 and CDR2 are SGHTA and FQGNSA. Trimming left V 1 base short and J 6 bases short, with 8 bases between. The CDR3 sequence is 13 residues long. The CDR3 loop reads CASSLVRADTQYF. The CDR3, as DNA: TGTGCCAGCAGCTTAGTTAGGGCGGATACGCAGTATTTT.

This chain links TRBV6-1 with TRBJ1-2; the D gene is possibly TRBD1 (5 bases). V lost 0 bases and J lost 4, with 12 bases in between. CDR3 length: 15 residues. CDR1 and CDR2 (germline): MNHNS, SASEGT. As DNA, the CDR3 is TGTGCCAGCAGTGAAGCGCGGCAGGGACCCTATGGCTACACCTTC. Its protein is CASSEARQGPYGYTF.

This chain connects TRBV27 to TRBJ2-7, with TRBD2 as a possible D gene (6 bases). Germline V gene lookup returns CDR1 MNHEY and CDR2 SMNVEV (reference sequence). V was pared by 5 bases and J by 7 bases, with 12 bases between. The CDR3 consists of 12 residues. For the CDR3, the DNA is TGTGCCAGCAGTCAACCTCGGGGGGAGCAGTACTTC. Encoded protein: CASSQPRGEQYF.

The V gene is TRBV7-8, the J gene TRBJ2-3, with TRBD2 matching 9 bases. Germline V gene lookup returns CDR1 SGHVS and CDR2 FQNEAQ. The CDR3 loop spans 16 amino acids. V shed 1 base and J 0 bases; nucleotides not matched to a gene: 2. CDR3: CASSLVLAGSTDTQYF. In DNA form, the CDR3 reads TGTGCCAGCAGCTTAGTTCTAGCGGGGAGCACAGATACGCAGTATTTT.

The V and J genes are TRBV4-1 and TRBJ1-5; D gene unclear. Germline V lookup: CDR1 MGHRA, CDR2 YSYEKL. This CDR3 spans 13 amino acids. V was pared by 2 bases and J by 5 bases, with 7 bases between. The CDR3 is CASSQRVDQPQHF. CDR3 coding DNA: TGCGCCAGCAGCCAACGGGTCGATCAGCCCCAGCATTTT.

The chain carries TRBV4-1 and TRBJ2-7; D is perhaps TRBD2 (6 bases). The CDR3 extends over 19 amino acids. V lost 1 base and J 3 bases, leaving 25 bases between the germline ends. CDR1 is MGHRA, CDR2 YSYEKL, per germline. DNA of the CDR3: TGCGCCAGCAGCCAAGGCTCGGGTCTCCTGACGGGAGCGAACTACGAGCAGTACTTC. This sequence encodes CASSQGSGLLTGANYEQYF.

The chain couples TRBV27 to TRBJ1-1; D gene unclear. CDR3 length: 15 amino acids. Germline loops: CDR1 MNHEY, CDR2 SMNVEV (reference sequence). V lost 5 bases, J lost 3 bases, and 16 bases lay in between. The CDR3: CASSRTLWGDTEAFF. The CDR3, as DNA: TGTGCCAGCAGTCGGACTCTCTGGGGAGACACTGAAGCTTTCTTT.

This clone showed up just a few times. The gene calls are TRBV5-1 and TRBJ2-5; TRBD2 might be the D (5 bases). This CDR3 has 13 amino acids. From germline, CDR1 is SGHRS and CDR2 YFSETQ. The V gene lost 10 bases and the J gene lost 2 bases, with 15 bases spanning the gap. The CDR3 coding sequence is TGCGCCTCTGGTCCGGGGAATCAAGAGACCCAGTACTTC. Amino acid sequence: CASGPGNQETQYF.

This chain connects TRBV7-2 to TRBJ2-1; possible D gene TRBD2, 5 bases. The CDR3 is 12 amino acids. Germline CDR1 is SGHTA and CDR2 is FQGNSA. V dropped 1 base and J dropped 9 bases, with 7 bases sitting between them. The CDR3 DNA reads as TGTGCCAGCAGCTTAGACGGAGGTGAGCAGTTCTTC. Encoded protein: CASSLDGGEQFF.

The rearrangement uses TRBV14 and TRBJ2-2; D not resolved. The germline V and J ends were trimmed by 1 base and 6 bases, with 15 bases remaining between them. Germline assignment: CDR1 SGHDN and CDR2 FVKESK. The length of the CDR3 is 16 residues. The CDR3: CASSQVWSVQAGELFF. The CDR3 nucleotides read TGTGCCAGCAGCCAAGTGTGGTCAGTCCAGGCCGGGGAGCTGTTTTTT.

The chain links TRBV19 to TRBJ2-3; a weak D match, TRBD1 (6 bases). This CDR3 is built from 14 residues. Trimming pared 6 bases from V and 0 bases from J, leaving 10 bases between. Germline V CDR1 and CDR2: LNHDA, SQIVND (reference sequence). The CDR3 DNA sequence: TGTGCCAGTAGGCCAGGGGTTAGCACAGATACGCAGTATTTT. Its protein is CASRPGVSTDTQYF.

The chain employs TRBV19 and TRBJ1-1; D is undetermined. Deletions cut 7 bases from V and 1 base from J, with 10 bases between. Germline CDR1 and CDR2: LNHDA and SQIVND (reference sequence). This CDR3 spans 13 amino acids. The CDR3 spells CASTKGWNTEAFF. CDR3 DNA: TGTGCCAGTACGAAGGGATGGAACACTGAAGCTTTCTTT.

The chain carries TRBV5-1 and TRBJ2-4, with TRBD2 identical over 8 bases. CDR1 is SGHRS and CDR2 is YFSETQ in the germline V gene. The CDR3 is 14 amino acids. V was clipped by 7 bases and J by 8 bases; unmatched bases: 11. The CDR3 reads CASSPAGGSYIQYF. CDR3 nucleotide sequence: TGCGCCAGCTCCCCGGCGGGGGGCAGTTACATTCAGTACTTC.

A few counts support this clone. The junction departs from the called germline gene at one end, perhaps through a read error. The V call is TRBV15, the J call TRBJ2-7; D perhaps matches TRBD2 (5 bases). Germline V CDR1 and CDR2: LNHNV, YYDKDF (reference sequence). The CDR3 runs 15 residues. The CDR3 loop reads CATSGDRGDPYEQYF. The DNA of the CDR3 is TGTGCCACCAGCGGAGATCGGGGAGACCCCTACGAGCAGTACTTC.

For the CDR3, the DNA is TGCAGCGTCGTCTACAGGGGTTCTAACACTGAAGCTTTCTTT. Amino acids: CSVVYRGSNTEAFF. The rearrangement links TRBV29-1 to TRBJ1-1, with TRBD1 identical over 7 bases. V lost 6 bases to trimming and J lost 2 bases; unmatched junction nucleotides: 9. The V gene's germline CDR1 is SQVTM and CDR2 ANQGSEA. This CDR3 is 14 amino acids long.

The rearrangement links TRBV10-3 to TRBJ2-7; 8 nucleotides line up with TRBD1. The germline V gene encodes CDR1 ENHRY and CDR2 SYGVKD. CDR3 length: 16 amino acids. After removal of 0 bases from V and 3 bases from J, the junction contained 7 bases not matched to a gene. In DNA, the CDR3 is TGTGCCATCAGTGAGTCGGAGGGGACAGGAAGCTACGAGCAGTACTTC. Its translation: CAISESEGTGSYEQYF.

The chain couples TRBV7-9 to TRBJ1-2; TRBD1 matches at 10 bases. Germline lookup yields CDR1 SEHNR and CDR2 FQNEAQ (reference sequence). V was clipped by 0 bases and J by 8 bases; unmatched bases: 6. The CDR3 loop spans 15 amino acids. The CDR3 protein is CASSLAGQGPGGYTF. DNA of the CDR3: TGTGCCAGCAGCTTAGCGGGACAGGGGCCAGGAGGCTACACCTTC.

The chain couples TRBV4-2 to TRBJ2-3, with 10 bases identical to TRBD2. CDR3 length: 19 amino acids. CDR1 and CDR2 (germline): LGHNA, YNFKEQ. V shed 4 bases, J shed 2 bases, and the junction held 15 bases outside the gene matches. In DNA form, the CDR3 reads TGTGCCAGCAGCCCTCTACTAGCGGGAAGGACTTTGGACACAGATACGCAGTATTTT. Protein sequence: CASSPLLAGRTLDTDTQYF.

V is TRBV5-4 and J is TRBJ2-1; possibly TRBD1 for D (6 bases). The CDR3 is 12 amino acids. From germline, CDR1 is SGHNT and CDR2 YYREEE (reference sequence). Trimming took 3 bases from V and 9 from J, leaving 10 bases between them. This CDR3 is CASSSTGSEQFF. In DNA, the CDR3 is TGTGCCAGCAGCTCGACAGGTTCTGAGCAGTTCTTC. Looking up the rest from reference TRBV5-4 and TRBJ2-1 gives the full variable domain: ETGVTQSPTHLIKTRGQQVTLRCSSQSGHNTVSWYQQALGQGPQFIFQYYREEENGRGNFPPRFSGLQFPNYSSELNVNALELDDSALYLCASSSTGSEQFFGPGTRLTVL.

This clone was recorded at least ten times. J is TRBJ1-1 and V is TRBV6-6; possible D gene TRBD1, 6 bases. CDR1 MNHNY and CDR2 SVGAGI come from the germline V gene (reference sequence). Deletions cut 6 bases from V and 11 bases from J, with 16 bases between. The CDR3 is made up of 12 amino acids. The CDR3, as DNA: TGTGCCAGCAGGTCAACAGGGTCTAACGCTTTCTTT. Amino acids: CASRSTGSNAFF.

This clone was recorded a few times. The genes are TRBV28 and TRBJ1-5; TRBD1 matches 7 bases. V lost 6 bases to trimming and J lost 5 bases; unmatched junction nucleotides: 7. The CDR3 runs to 14 residues. The germline CDR1 and CDR2 sequences are MDHEN and SYDVKM. CDR3 sequence (DNA): TGTGCCAGCAGGAGACAGGGAGGTTATCAGCCCCAGCATTTT. It encodes CASRRQGGYQPQHF.

The rearrangement joins TRBV7-9 to TRBJ1-4; TRBD1 matches 8 bases. This CDR3 contains 15 residues. CDR1 SEHNR and CDR2 FQNEAQ come from the germline V gene (reference sequence). Germline trimming cut 3 bases from V and 7 bases from J; bases unmatched to any gene: 7. CDR3 protein: CASSFLTGEFEKLFF. The CDR3 nucleotides read TGTGCCAGCAGCTTTTTGACAGGGGAGTTTGAAAAACTGTTTTTT.

The rearrangement joins TRBV4-3 to TRBJ2-3; the D gene is possibly TRBD2 (5 bases). Trimming left V 1 base short and J 0 bases short, with 14 bases between. Germline CDR1 LGHNA, CDR2 YSLEER. CDR3 size: 17 residues. CDR3 coding DNA: TGCGCCAGCAGCCAAGCATCGAGCGGAACAAGCACAGATACGCAGTATTTT. This sequence encodes CASSQASSGTSTDTQYF.

The rearrangement uses TRBV6-5 and TRBJ2-2, with D possibly matching TRBD2 (5 bases). Trimming cost V 9 bases and J 4 bases, with 15 bases left between them. Germline values: CDR1 MNHEY, CDR2 SVGAGI. The CDR3 length is 14 residues. The CDR3, as DNA: TGTGCCAGTCTTCCTCCCCGGGGCACCGGGGAGCTGTTTTTT. Its protein is CASLPPRGTGELFF.

This rearrangement joins TRBV30 to TRBJ1-6; weak D call: TRBD1 (5 bases). Trimming stripped 0 bases from V and 7 bases from J, with 10 bases between. CDR3 length: 14 residues. CDR1 is GTSNPN and CDR2 is SVGIG in the germline V gene (reference sequence). The CDR3 sequence is CAWSVGKGNSPLHF. Here the CDR3 DNA reads TGTGCCTGGAGTGTAGGGAAGGGGAATTCACCCCTCCACTTT.